In this sample, the clone carrying this T cell receptor beta chain turned up many times. This sample is part of a study of T cells in Graves' hyperthyroidism and ophthalmopathy. Study-level background: Peripheral blood was taken when the disease was first diagnosed, before any treatment began.

Each person with ophthalmopathy scored at least 3 on the Clinical Activity Score, reached NOSPECS grade 4 or higher, and had been ill under 3 months. Patients having uncontrolled infection, another autoimmune disease, pregnancy or lactation were not included. V was clipped by 5 bases and J by 5 bases; unmatched bases: 25. The V gene's germline CDR1 is MDHEN and CDR2 SYDVKM. The CDR3 is made up of 21 amino acids. RNA transcripts provided the source from which TCR beta CDR3 regions were amplified. The TCR CDR3 was amplified in a first-round RT-PCR using the HTBI primer set. One entry per CDR3 protein, called by TCRdb with MiXCR from the multiplex PCR reads. The profile shows 530,000 or so distinct CDR3 sequences, more than 15% of them singletons.

Sequences were obtained from blood. This TCR was sampled from a woman aged 18-29 years with Graves' ophthalmopathy. V gene TRBV28 combines with J gene TRBJ1-5, with 9 bases that match TRBD1. In DNA, the CDR3 is TGTGCCAGCAGTACCACCATCTACACAGGGGGCCTTGGCCCGTCCGATCAGCCCCAGCATTTT. This codes for CASSTTIYTGGLGPSDQPQHF.